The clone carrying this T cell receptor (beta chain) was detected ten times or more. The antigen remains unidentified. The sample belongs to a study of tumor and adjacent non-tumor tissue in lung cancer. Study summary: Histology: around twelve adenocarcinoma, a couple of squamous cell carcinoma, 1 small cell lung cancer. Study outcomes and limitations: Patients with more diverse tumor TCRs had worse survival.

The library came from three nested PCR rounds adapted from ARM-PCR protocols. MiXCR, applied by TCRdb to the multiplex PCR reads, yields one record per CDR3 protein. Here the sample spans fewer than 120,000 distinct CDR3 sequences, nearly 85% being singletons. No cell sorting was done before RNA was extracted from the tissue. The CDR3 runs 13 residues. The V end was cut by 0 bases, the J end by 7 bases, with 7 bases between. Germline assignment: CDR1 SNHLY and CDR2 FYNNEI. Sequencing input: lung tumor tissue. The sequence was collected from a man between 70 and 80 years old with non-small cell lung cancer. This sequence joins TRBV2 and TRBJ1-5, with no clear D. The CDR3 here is CASSEAWEQPQHF. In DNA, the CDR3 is TGTGCCAGCAGTGAAGCATGGGAGCAGCCCCAGCATTTT. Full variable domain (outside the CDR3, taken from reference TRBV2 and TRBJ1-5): EPEVTQTPSHQVTQMGQEVILRCVPISNHLYFYWYRQILGQKVEFLVSFYNNEISEKSEIFDDQFSVERPDGSNFTLKIRSTKLEDSAMYFCASSEAWEQPQHFGDGTRLSIL.